A selection of T cell receptor beta chains follows, all from one sample in a study of T cell changes during pregnancy in multiple sclerosis. Sequencing was performed with immunoSEQ multiplex PCR; in TCRdb, only in-frame clones are kept and a portion is missing. This sample has some 20,000 clones, with 88% found just once. The source material was CD4+ T cells from peripheral blood mononuclear cells, sampled in the first trimester of pregnancy. These receptors came from a female donor in good health, enrolled as a control in a pregnancy study. The CDR3 runs from the conserved cysteine through the conserved F or W. A D gene is named only where the DNA matches it firmly. Size is stated for part of the rows, as once, few or many counts, or as a class when the clone is expanded.

v_gene: TRBV30
d_gene: TRBD1
abundance: .
len: 17
j_gene: TRBJ2-7
CDR3aa: CAWSKVRSAGTGPEQYF
CDR3nt: TGTGCCTGGAGTAAGGTGCGGTCCGCCGGGACAGGGCCCGAGCAGTACTTC

v_gene: TRBV5-1
d_gene: .
abundance: .
len: 13
j_gene: TRBJ1-1
CDR3aa: CASSFEMNTEAFF
CDR3nt: TGCGCCAGCAGCTTCGAGATGAACACTGAAGCTTTCTTT

v_gene: TRBV6-5
d_gene: .
abundance: medium-sized
len: 13
j_gene: TRBJ1-2
CDR3aa: CASSRGQIYGYTF
CDR3nt: TGTGCCAGCAGCCGTGGACAGATCTATGGCTACACCTTC

v_gene: TRBV19
d_gene: TRBD1
abundance: few
len: 17
j_gene: TRBJ1-5
CDR3aa: CASSILPGQGSNQPQHF
CDR3nt: TGTGCCAGTAGTATCCTGCCGGGACAGGGTAGCAATCAGCCCCAGCATTTT

v_gene: TRBV21-1
d_gene: .
abundance: .
len: 14
j_gene: TRBJ1-4
CDR3aa: CASSKVARNEKLFF
CDR3nt: TGTGCCAGCAGCAAAGTGGCCCGAAATGAAAAACTGTTTTTT

v_gene: TRBV7-5
d_gene: .
abundance: .
len: 12
j_gene: TRBJ2-5
CDR3aa: CARSSFFPPQYF
CDR3nt: TGTGCCAGAAGCTCCTTTTTTCCTCCCCAGTACTTC

v_gene: TRBV19
d_gene: TRBD2
abundance: .
len: 15
j_gene: TRBJ2-3
CDR3aa: CASSRGGGYTDTQYF
CDR3nt: TGTGCCAGTAGTCGGGGGGGCGGTTACACAGATACGCAGTATTTT

v_gene: TRBV19
d_gene: TRBD1
abundance: .
len: 16
j_gene: TRBJ1-1
CDR3aa: CATGLIRGRGDTEAFF
CDR3nt: TGTGCCACAGGTTTGATCAGGGGGCGAGGGGACACTGAAGCTTTCTTT

v_gene: TRBV6-1
d_gene: TRBD1
abundance: .
len: 14
j_gene: TRBJ1-2
CDR3aa: CASSAGQGIYGYTF
CDR3nt: TGTGCCAGCAGTGCTGGACAGGGTATCTATGGCTACACCTTC

v_gene: TRBV5-4
d_gene: .
abundance: .
len: 13
j_gene: TRBJ2-5
CDR3aa: CASSSPGMETQYF
CDR3nt: TGTGCCAGCAGCTCCCCGGGAATGGAGACCCAGTACTTC

v_gene: TRBV5-4
d_gene: .
abundance: .
len: 14
j_gene: TRBJ1-1
CDR3aa: CASSSGIENTEAFF
CDR3nt: TGTGCCAGCAGCTCAGGGATCGAGAATACTGAAGCTTTCTTT

v_gene: TRBV30
d_gene: .
abundance: .
len: 13
j_gene: TRBJ2-3
CDR3aa: CAWSQRERDTQYF
CDR3nt: TGTGCCTGGAGCCAAAGAGAGCGGGATACGCAGTATTTT

v_gene: TRBV27
d_gene: .
abundance: .
len: 13
j_gene: TRBJ1-2
CDR3aa: CASSFRVNYGYTF
CDR3nt: TGTGCCAGCAGTTTCCGGGTTAACTATGGCTACACCTTC

v_gene: TRBV29-1
d_gene: TRBD2
abundance: .
len: 14
j_gene: TRBJ2-7
CDR3aa: CSVAGTSGRGEQYF
CDR3nt: TGCAGCGTGGCCGGGACTAGCGGTAGGGGGGAGCAGTACTTC

v_gene: TRBV7-2
d_gene: .
abundance: .
len: 13
j_gene: TRBJ2-7
CDR3aa: CASSLLSAYEQYF
CDR3nt: TGTGCCAGCAGCTTACTGTCAGCCTACGAGCAGTACTTC

v_gene: TRBV30
d_gene: TRBD2
abundance: .
len: 15
j_gene: TRBJ2-2
CDR3aa: CAWRGEGLNTGELFF
CDR3nt: TGTGCCTGGAGGGGGGAGGGGTTGAACACCGGGGAGCTGTTTTTT

v_gene: TRBV30
d_gene: TRBD2
abundance: few
len: 16
j_gene: TRBJ2-5
CDR3aa: CAWRGLAGGGSVTQYF
CDR3nt: TGTGCCTGGAGAGGACTAGCGGGAGGTGGGTCGGTGACCCAGTACTTC

v_gene: TRBV6-5
d_gene: .
abundance: once
len: 13
j_gene: TRBJ1-1
CDR3aa: CASSRNEVTEAFF
CDR3nt: TGTGCCAGCAGTCGAAACGAGGTGACTGAAGCTTTCTTT

v_gene: TRBV5-4
d_gene: .
abundance: .
len: 15
j_gene: TRBJ1-2
CDR3aa: CASSPDSSPNYGYTF
CDR3nt: TGTGCCAGCAGCCCGGACAGTTCTCCTAACTATGGCTACACCTTC

v_gene: TRBV7-4
d_gene: .
abundance: .
len: 15
j_gene: TRBJ2-7
CDR3aa: CASSLSPGPGDEQYF
CDR3nt: TGTGCCAGCAGCTTATCTCCGGGCCCCGGGGACGAGCAGTACTTC

v_gene: TRBV4-2
d_gene: .
abundance: .
len: 15
j_gene: TRBJ2-7
CDR3aa: CASSQDLGDFYEQYF
CDR3nt: TGTGCCAGCAGCCAAGATTTAGGGGACTTCTACGAGCAGTACTTC

v_gene: TRBV19
d_gene: .
abundance: .
len: 13
j_gene: TRBJ2-1
CDR3aa: CASSISRNNEQFF
CDR3nt: TGTGCCAGTAGTATTTCTAGAAATAATGAGCAGTTCTTC

v_gene: TRBV6-1
d_gene: TRBD2
abundance: .
len: 15
j_gene: TRBJ2-1
CDR3aa: CASSPGTSGYNEQFF
CDR3nt: TGTGCCAGCAGTCCCGGGACTAGCGGTTACAATGAGCAGTTCTTC